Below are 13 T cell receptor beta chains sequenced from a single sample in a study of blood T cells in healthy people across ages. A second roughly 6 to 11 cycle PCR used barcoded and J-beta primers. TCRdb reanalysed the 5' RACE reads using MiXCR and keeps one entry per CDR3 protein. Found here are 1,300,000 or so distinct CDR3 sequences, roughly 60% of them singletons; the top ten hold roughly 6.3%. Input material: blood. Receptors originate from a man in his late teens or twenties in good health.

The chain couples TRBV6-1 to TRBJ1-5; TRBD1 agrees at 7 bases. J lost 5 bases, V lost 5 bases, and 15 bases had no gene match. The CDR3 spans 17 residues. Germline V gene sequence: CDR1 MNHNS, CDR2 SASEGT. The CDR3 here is CASSPDRSGRRDQPQHF. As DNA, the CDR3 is TGTGCCAGCAGTCCGGACAGGTCGGGAAGAAGGGATCAGCCCCAGCATTTT.

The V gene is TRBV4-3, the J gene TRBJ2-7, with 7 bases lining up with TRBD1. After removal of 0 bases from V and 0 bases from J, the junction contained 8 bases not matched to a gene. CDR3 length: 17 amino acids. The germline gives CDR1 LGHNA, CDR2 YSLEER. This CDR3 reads CASSQDFPGQSSYEQYF. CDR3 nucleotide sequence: TGCGCCAGCAGCCAAGATTTTCCGGGACAGAGCTCCTACGAGCAGTACTTC.

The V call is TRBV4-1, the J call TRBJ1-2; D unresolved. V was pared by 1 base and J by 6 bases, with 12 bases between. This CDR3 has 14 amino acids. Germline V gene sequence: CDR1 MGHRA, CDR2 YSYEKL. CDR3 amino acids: CASSQVRGADGYTF. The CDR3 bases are TGCGCCAGCAGCCAAGTCCGGGGAGCGGATGGCTACACCTTC.

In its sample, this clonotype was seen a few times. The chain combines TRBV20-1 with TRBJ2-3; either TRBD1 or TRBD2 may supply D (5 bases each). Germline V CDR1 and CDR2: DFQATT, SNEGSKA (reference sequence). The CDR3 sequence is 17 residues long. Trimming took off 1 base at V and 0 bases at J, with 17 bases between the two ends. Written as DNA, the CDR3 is TGCAGTGCTAGAGGGTCCCGGGGCCGGCCTAGCACAGATACGCAGTATTTT. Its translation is CSARGSRGRPSTDTQYF.

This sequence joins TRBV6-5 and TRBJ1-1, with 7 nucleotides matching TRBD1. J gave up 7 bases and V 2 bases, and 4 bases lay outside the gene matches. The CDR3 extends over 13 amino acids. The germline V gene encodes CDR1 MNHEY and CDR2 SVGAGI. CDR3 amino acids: CASSYTGQVEAFF. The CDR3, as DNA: TGTGCCAGCAGTTACACAGGACAGGTTGAAGCTTTCTTT.

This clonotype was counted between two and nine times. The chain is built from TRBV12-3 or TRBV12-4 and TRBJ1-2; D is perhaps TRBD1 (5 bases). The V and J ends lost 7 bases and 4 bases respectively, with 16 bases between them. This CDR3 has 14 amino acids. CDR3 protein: CASTPFRQRYGYTF. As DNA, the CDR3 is TGTGCCAGCACCCCCTTCCGACAGCGCTATGGCTACACCTTC.

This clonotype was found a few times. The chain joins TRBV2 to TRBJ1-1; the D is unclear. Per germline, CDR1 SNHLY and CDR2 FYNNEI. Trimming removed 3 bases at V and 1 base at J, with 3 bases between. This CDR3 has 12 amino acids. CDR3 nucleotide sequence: TGTGCCAGCAGTGACACGAACACTGAAGCTTTCTTT. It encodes CASSDTNTEAFF.

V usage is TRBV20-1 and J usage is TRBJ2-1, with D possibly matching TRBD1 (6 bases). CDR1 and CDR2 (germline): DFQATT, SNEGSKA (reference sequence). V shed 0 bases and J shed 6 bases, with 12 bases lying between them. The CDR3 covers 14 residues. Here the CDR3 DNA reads TGCAGTGCTAGAGAACAGGGCCGCTCCAATGAGCAGTTCTTC. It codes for CSAREQGRSNEQFF.

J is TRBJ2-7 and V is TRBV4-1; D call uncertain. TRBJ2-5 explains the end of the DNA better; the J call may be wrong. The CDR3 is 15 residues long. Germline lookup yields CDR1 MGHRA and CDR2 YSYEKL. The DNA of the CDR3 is TGCGCCAGCAGCCAAGATAGGCTGAAAGGGGAGACCCAGTACTTC. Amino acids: CASSQDRLKGETQYF.

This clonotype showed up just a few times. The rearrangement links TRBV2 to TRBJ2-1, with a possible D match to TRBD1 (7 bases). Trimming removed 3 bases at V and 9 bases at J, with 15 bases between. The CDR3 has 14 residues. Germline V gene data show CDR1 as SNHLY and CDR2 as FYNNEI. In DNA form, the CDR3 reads TGTGCCAGCAGTGATAGGTCAGGGGGGAGTGAGCAGTTCTTC. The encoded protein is CASSDRSGGSEQFF.

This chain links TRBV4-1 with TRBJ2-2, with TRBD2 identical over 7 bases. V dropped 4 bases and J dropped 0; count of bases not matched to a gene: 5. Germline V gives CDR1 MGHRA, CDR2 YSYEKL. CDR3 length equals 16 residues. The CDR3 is CASSPYGTTNTGELFF. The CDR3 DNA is TGCGCCAGCAGCCCGTACGGGACTACGAACACCGGGGAGCTGTTTTTT.

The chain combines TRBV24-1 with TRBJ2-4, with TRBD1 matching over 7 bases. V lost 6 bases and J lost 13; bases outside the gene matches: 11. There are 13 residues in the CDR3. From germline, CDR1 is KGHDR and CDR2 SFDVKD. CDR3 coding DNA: TGTGCCACCAGTCCGGGACAGTACAATGAGCAGTACTTC. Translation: CATSPGQYNEQYF.

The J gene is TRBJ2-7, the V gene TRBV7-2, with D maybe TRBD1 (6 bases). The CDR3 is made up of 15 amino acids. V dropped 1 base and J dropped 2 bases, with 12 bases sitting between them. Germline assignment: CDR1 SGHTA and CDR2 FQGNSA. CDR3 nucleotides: TGTGCCAGCAGCTTAGATGAGGGGGTCCCCTACGAGCAGTACTTC. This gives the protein CASSLDEGVPYEQYF.